The rows below give T cell receptor beta chains drawn from one sample of a study of cytomegalovirus exposure and HLA in healthy donors. Assay: immunoSEQ multiplex PCR; the TCRdb copy retains only in-frame clones and omits some. The sample lists about 170,000 clones, 86% occurring once. The sequencing sample was made of PBMCs. The source is a woman under 40 in good health and CMV-seronegative. Both conserved end residues are part of each CDR3. The D gene is left open where the match is weak. The listing skips clone size in some rows; elsewhere it reads once, few, many or a size class.

size: few; J: TRBJ2-3; D: .; V: TRBV6-4; CDR3: CASSDGTTDTQYF; DNA: TGTGCCAGCAGTGACGGGACAACAGATACGCAGTATTTT
size: .; J: TRBJ2-7; D: .; V: TRBV4-1; CDR3: CASSHAYEQYF; DNA: TGCGCCAGCAGCCACGCTTACGAGCAGTACTTC
size: .; J: TRBJ2-5; D: TRBD2; V: TRBV4-3; CDR3: CASSPGGREETQYF; DNA: TGCGCCAGCAGCCCGGGGGGGCGGGAAGAGACCCAGTACTTC
size: .; J: TRBJ1-6; D: .; V: TRBV7-3; CDR3: CASSLRSGAGYNSPLHF; DNA: TGTGCCAGCAGCTTAAGGTCCGGTGCAGGGTATAATTCACCCCTCCACTTT
size: once; J: TRBJ2-2; D: .; V: TRBV15; CDR3: CATSRGTGELFF; DNA: TGTGCCACCAGCAGAGGGACCGGGGAGCTGTTTTTT
size: .; J: TRBJ2-1; D: TRBD2; V: TRBV4-1; CDR3: CASCTTSGNNEQFF; DNA: TGCGCCAGCTGTACGACTAGCGGCAACAATGAGCAGTTCTTC
size: .; J: TRBJ1-1; D: .; V: TRBV5-1; CDR3: CASSLAEKGITEAFF; DNA: TGCGCCAGCAGCTTGGCCGAAAAGGGGATCACTGAAGCTTTCTTT
size: .; J: TRBJ2-6; D: .; V: TRBV14; CDR3: CADSGAGDYSGANVLTF; DNA: TGTGCCGACAGTGGGGCAGGGGACTACTCTGGGGCCAACGTCCTGACTTTC
size: .; J: TRBJ1-3; D: TRBD1; V: TRBV5-1; CDR3: CASSAGTAKPNSNTIYF; DNA: TGCGCCAGCAGCGCGGGGACAGCCAAACCAAACTCAAACACCATATATTTT
size: few; J: TRBJ1-2; D: .; V: TRBV7-2; CDR3: CASSPDRFGYTF; DNA: TGTGCCAGCAGCCCCGACAGGTTTGGCTACACCTTC
size: .; J: TRBJ2-1; D: .; V: TRBV7-2; CDR3: CASSLGRYNEQFF; DNA: TGTGCCAGCAGCTTAGGACGGTACAATGAGCAGTTCTTC